This paragraph covers one TCR beta chain sequence. The data derive from a study of control samples from healthy donors and cancer patients. TCRdb keeps only in-frame clones here, not all; method: immunoSEQ multiplex PCR. The data show around 75,000 clones, with around 92% seen just once and about 5.6% held by the top ten. The material sequenced was blood. This clonotype originated in a woman aged 60-75 years in good health.

The DNA of the CDR3 is TGTGCCAGCAGTGCACTTGGGGCCGGGTATGAGCAGTTCTTC. Residues: CASSALGAGYEQFF. The V call is TRBV25-1, the J call TRBJ2-1, with a possible D match to TRBD1 (5 bases). Germline values: CDR1 MGHDK, CDR2 SYGVNS. The CDR3 length is 14 residues. Trimming left V 4 bases short and J 8 bases short, with 15 bases between. Using reference TRBV25-1 and TRBJ2-1 for the parts outside the CDR3, the full variable domain is EADIYQTPRYLVIGTGKKITLECSQTMGHDKMYWYQQDPGMELHLIHYSYGVNSTEKGDLSSESTVSRIRTEHFPLTLESARPSHTSQYLCASSALGAGYEQFFGPGTRLTVL.